These T cell receptor beta chains were read from a single sample in a study of blood T cell repertoires in COVID-19. Profiled with immunoSEQ multiplex PCR; TCRdb holds only in-frame clones, not every one. The sample has about 120,000 clones, 78% seen once. Sample: peripheral blood. Every receptor here comes from a man aged 70-80 years with acute or convalescent COVID-19. Both conserved end residues are part of each CDR3. The order of the fields is clone size, V gene, J gene, CDR3 protein. Clone sizes are given selectively: once, few, many, or a class where the clone is expanded.

clone size: NA; V gene: TRBV4-1; J gene: TRBJ2-6; CDR3 protein: CASSPGQSSGANVLTF
clone size: NA; V gene: TRBV5-1; J gene: TRBJ2-7; CDR3 protein: CASSHNVAYEQYF
clone size: NA; V gene: TRBV15; J gene: TRBJ1-2; CDR3 protein: CATSRDLRQGGSNYGYTF
clone size: NA; V gene: TRBV25-1; J gene: TRBJ2-4; CDR3 protein: CASTVGGGDIQYF
clone size: many; V gene: TRBV4-1; J gene: TRBJ1-6; CDR3 protein: CASSQGTGGISKSPLHF
clone size: NA; V gene: TRBV18; J gene: TRBJ1-5; CDR3 protein: CASSRTGLDEQPQHF
clone size: NA; V gene: TRBV5-1; J gene: TRBJ1-1; CDR3 protein: CASSPLQGVVTEAFF
clone size: NA; V gene: TRBV6-2/TRBV6-3; J gene: TRBJ2-5; CDR3 protein: CASSYSGTGGLETQYF
clone size: NA; V gene: TRBV15; J gene: TRBJ1-2; CDR3 protein: CATSPSRGVGYGYTF
clone size: NA; V gene: TRBV7-8; J gene: TRBJ2-3; CDR3 protein: CASSLQRSTDTQYF
clone size: NA; V gene: TRBV18; J gene: TRBJ1-5; CDR3 protein: CASSFSGFNQPQHF
clone size: NA; V gene: TRBV28; J gene: TRBJ2-1; CDR3 protein: CASTQVFYNEQFF
clone size: NA; V gene: TRBV5-4; J gene: TRBJ1-2; CDR3 protein: CASSGQGMWSNYGYTF
clone size: NA; V gene: TRBV19; J gene: TRBJ2-7; CDR3 protein: CASSMPGVYYEQYF
clone size: NA; V gene: TRBV12-3/TRBV12-4; J gene: TRBJ1-1; CDR3 protein: CASTQSRDTEAFF
clone size: NA; V gene: TRBV9; J gene: TRBJ2-7; CDR3 protein: CASSSGTGPYEQYF
clone size: NA; V gene: TRBV29-1; J gene: TRBJ1-5; CDR3 protein: CSVEDPGEPQHF
clone size: NA; V gene: TRBV5-4; J gene: TRBJ2-7; CDR3 protein: CASSYAGTRSSYEQYF
clone size: NA; V gene: TRBV18; J gene: TRBJ2-5; CDR3 protein: CASSPSGGQETQYF
clone size: once; V gene: TRBV7-9; J gene: TRBJ2-7; CDR3 protein: CASSSTVSYEQYF
clone size: NA; V gene: TRBV6-4; J gene: TRBJ2-7; CDR3 protein: CASTSWGGISYEQYF
clone size: NA; V gene: TRBV5-1; J gene: TRBJ1-1; CDR3 protein: CASSGRERPGTEAFF
clone size: NA; V gene: TRBV7-2; J gene: TRBJ1-6; CDR3 protein: CASSLRPPGRGVNSPLHF
clone size: once; V gene: TRBV24-1; J gene: TRBJ1-1; CDR3 protein: CATSEPGQGVAFF
clone size: NA; V gene: TRBV5-5; J gene: TRBJ1-4; CDR3 protein: CASSSGLTSEEKLFF
clone size: NA; V gene: TRBV29-1; J gene: TRBJ1-6; CDR3 protein: CSVRSGHLNSPLHF
clone size: NA; V gene: TRBV6-2/TRBV6-3; J gene: TRBJ1-1; CDR3 protein: CASSLQGIMNTEAFF
clone size: NA; V gene: TRBV5-1; J gene: TRBJ1-5; CDR3 protein: CASSPGGHGSNQPQHF
clone size: NA; V gene: TRBV4-3; J gene: TRBJ1-3; CDR3 protein: CASSRGTAGRFGNTIYF
clone size: NA; V gene: TRBV6-5; J gene: TRBJ1-5; CDR3 protein: CATDSKQGGNQPQHF
clone size: once; V gene: TRBV5-4; J gene: TRBJ2-2; CDR3 protein: CASSTYRGRTGELFF
clone size: once; V gene: TRBV19; J gene: TRBJ2-1; CDR3 protein: CASSMRTPGEQFF
clone size: NA; V gene: TRBV9; J gene: TRBJ1-2; CDR3 protein: CASSVGAGNYGYTF
clone size: once; V gene: TRBV19; J gene: TRBJ1-6; CDR3 protein: CASSKDIRSYNSPLHF
clone size: NA; V gene: TRBV2; J gene: TRBJ2-3; CDR3 protein: CASSLAGGTDTQYF
clone size: NA; V gene: TRBV9; J gene: TRBJ2-1; CDR3 protein: CASSVEVTSGGDEQFF
clone size: NA; V gene: TRBV9; J gene: TRBJ2-3; CDR3 protein: CASSDRTSQSTDTQYF
clone size: NA; V gene: TRBV9; J gene: TRBJ2-1; CDR3 protein: CASSVVGVSNEQFF
clone size: NA; V gene: TRBV7-3; J gene: TRBJ2-2; CDR3 protein: CASRHPGNTGELFF
clone size: NA; V gene: TRBV3-1/TRBV3-2; J gene: TRBJ2-5; CDR3 protein: CASSQAGSETQYF
clone size: NA; V gene: TRBV6-2/TRBV6-3; J gene: TRBJ2-7; CDR3 protein: CASSYGWGRSYEQYF
clone size: NA; V gene: TRBV5-5; J gene: TRBJ1-3; CDR3 protein: CASSDTTGSGNTIYF
clone size: NA; V gene: TRBV7-2; J gene: TRBJ2-2; CDR3 protein: CASSSRQGANGELFF
clone size: NA; V gene: TRBV12-3/TRBV12-4; J gene: TRBJ1-2; CDR3 protein: CASSLSHGGYTF
clone size: NA; V gene: TRBV28; J gene: TRBJ2-7; CDR3 protein: CASMRGTGYEQYF
clone size: NA; V gene: TRBV4-3; J gene: TRBJ1-6; CDR3 protein: CASSTNDRAALHF
clone size: NA; V gene: TRBV7-9; J gene: TRBJ2-2; CDR3 protein: CASRWGSGELFF
clone size: NA; V gene: TRBV14; J gene: TRBJ2-7; CDR3 protein: CASSQGDRAYSYEQYF
clone size: once; V gene: TRBV6-2/TRBV6-3; J gene: TRBJ2-3; CDR3 protein: CASSYILAGPSSTDTQYF
clone size: NA; V gene: TRBV30; J gene: TRBJ1-1; CDR3 protein: CAWSEGHPDSTEAFF
clone size: NA; V gene: TRBV3-1/TRBV3-2; J gene: TRBJ2-2; CDR3 protein: CASSQEFAAGEKKNTGELFF
clone size: NA; V gene: TRBV5-4; J gene: TRBJ2-5; CDR3 protein: CASSLGRGMQETQYF
clone size: NA; V gene: TRBV3-1/TRBV3-2; J gene: TRBJ1-5; CDR3 protein: CASSLLGGGQPQHF
clone size: NA; V gene: TRBV7-2; J gene: TRBJ2-2; CDR3 protein: CATSSAGLNTGELFF
clone size: NA; V gene: TRBV18; J gene: TRBJ1-5; CDR3 protein: CASSRQASNQPQHF